This paragraph covers one T cell receptor (beta chain) sequence. This clonotype has ten or more counts. The antigen it recognizes is unknown. Within one base of it there is no much larger clone, and no base qualities were kept. This sample was taken from a study of T cells in Graves' hyperthyroidism and ophthalmopathy (dated by TCRdb to about 2019). As for the study more broadly: Peripheral blood samples were taken at the time of initial diagnosis, prior to any treatment. TCR V-J signatures able to tell the groups apart were searched for in a discovery cohort of approximately 95 patients, of whom approximately 40 had Graves' ophthalmopathy and under 65 had stable Graves' hyperthyroidism. Prospective prediction of ophthalmopathy was tested in an independent validation cohort of approximately 19 hyperthyroidism patients and 17 patients who later progressed to ophthalmopathy. The approximately 98 discovery patients were randomly divided into training and test sets at a 7:3 ratio. The study also compared thyroid tissue and blood T-cell repertoires from roughly 6 Graves' hyperthyroidism patients. Once sampling was done, hyperthyroidism patients were given methimazole at a starting dose of 30 mg daily, whereas ophthalmopathy patients were given high-dose intravenous methylprednisolone. The paper reports TCR Vbeta CDR3 sequencing of about 140 peripheral blood samples: under 45 ophthalmopathy, 75 to 80 hyperthyroidism and some 17 progressor patients. Points the paper makes about the study in general: Sample size was not statistically predetermined, and investigators were not blinded to group allocation. Blood samples also contained most of the expanded thyroid clonotypes (frequency above 0.001), which suggests that blood repertoires may reflect thyroid immune responses. A model built on a 13 V-J signature distinguished ophthalmopathy from stable hyperthyroidism, reaching roughly 88% sensitivity and about 81% specificity in cross-validation and 80%/75% in testing. In validation, the model predicted progression to ophthalmopathy a median of roughly six months before onset, with about 70% sensitivity and nearly 75% specificity.

The TCR beta CDR3 regions were amplified from the RNA transcripts. A first-round RT-PCR of the TCR CDR3 used the HTBI primer set with the Qiagen OneStep RT-PCR kit. A second multiplex PCR round built the libraries, followed by size selection and purification. Sequencing of the libraries was done on an Illumina HiSeq2000 using paired-end 100 bp reads. As for how the authors treated the data: SOAPnuke was used to process the raw data, with reads discarded if the reads contained adapters or uncalled bases, had a mean Phred below 15, or lacked an exact constant-primer or identifier match. High-quality paired reads were merged using COPE v1.2.5, and each unique nucleotide sequence was defined as a clonotype. MiTCR v1.1 was used to align the clonotypes against IMGT TRBV, TRBD and TRBJ reference segments. Only V-J combinations with frequency above 0.0001, covering approximately 99% of repertoires, were analysed. The TCS score was defined as F50 (clonal expansion) divided by E x V (chaos), with BLOSUM62-based TCRdist calculated between CDR3 peptides within each V-J. Welch's t-statistics and random forest reduced around 520 V-J features to roughly 13, which were used in a naive Bayes classifier (R e1071). TCRdb reworked the public reads: Q25 trimming with fastp, MiXCR clone assembly, productive beta chains retained. CDR3 protein duplicates are merged, each entry listing the most common genes and DNA. These V and J calls rely on TCRdb rather than the paper's analysis. The sample table contains hundreds of thousands of distinct CDR3 sequences; only one count was recorded for approximately 15% of them. Under 15% of the sample is taken by the ten largest.

Moderately to severely active disease, a Clinical Activity Score of at least 3, a NOSPECS grade of at least 4, and a duration under 3 months were present in ophthalmopathy patients. Patients with uncontrolled infections, other autoimmune diseases, pregnancy or lactation were excluded. Clinical symptoms, serum thyroxine and TRAb, thyroid ultrasound, and orbital computed tomography formed the basis for the diagnoses. PBMCs were separated from about 10 ml of fresh peripheral blood using Ficoll-Paque density gradient centrifugation. Total RNA was extracted with Trizol reagent, and quality was checked on an Agilent 2100 Bioanalyzer. V is cut back by 4 bases and J by 9 bases, with 6 bases in the junction unmatched. The germline V gene encodes CDR1 LGHDT and CDR2 YNNKEL (reference sequence). The CDR3 holds 16 amino acids from the cysteine to the phenylalanine. The read is trimmed to its CDR3 DNA, 48 bases read in frame from base 1.

The material sequenced was blood. The source of this sequence is a woman between 45 and 60 years old with Graves' ophthalmopathy. The chain is assembled from TRBV3-1 and TRBJ2-1; 16 bases in between match TRBD2. DNA sequence: TGTGCCAGCAGCCCGGGACTAGCGGGAGGGCCGGTTGAGCAGTTCTTC. It specifies CASSPGLAGGPVEQFF.